This is a list of T cell receptor beta chains from one sample in a study of cytomegalovirus exposure and HLA in healthy donors. The repertoire was sequenced with immunoSEQ multiplex PCR; TCRdb's copy has only in-frame clones and lacks some. The sample includes 75,000 to 95,000 clones, 69% of them seen just once. Input material: PBMCs. These receptors all stem from a man aged 50 to 59 in good health and CMV-seronegative. CDR3s include the opening cysteine and the closing phenylalanine or tryptophan. The D gene is left open where the match is weak. Not all rows give a size; the values are once, few, many and, for expanded clones, a class.

abundance	j_gene	v_gene	d_gene	CDR3aa	CDR3nt
.	TRBJ2-1	TRBV4-3	TRBD1	CASSPDRVHNEQFF	TGCGCCAGCAGCCCGGACAGGGTCCACAATGAGCAGTTCTTC
.	TRBJ1-5	TRBV29-1	.	CSVREDSNQPQHF	TGCAGCGTTCGAGAGGATAGCAATCAGCCCCAGCATTTT
.	TRBJ2-2	TRBV10-3	TRBD2	CATGTSGMNTGELFF	TGTGCCACCGGGACTAGCGGGATGAACACCGGGGAGCTGTTTTTT
.	TRBJ2-3	TRBV6-4	TRBD2	CASSLAGETDTQYF	TGTGCCAGCAGCTTAGCGGGAGAGACAGATACGCAGTATTTT
.	TRBJ2-5	TRBV14	TRBD1	CASSRRRTGQETQYF	TGTGCCAGCAGCCGAAGAAGGACAGGGCAAGAGACCCAGTACTTC
few	TRBJ2-6	TRBV5-4	.	CASTPGASGANVLTF	TGTGCCAGCACCCCAGGGGCTTCTGGGGCCAACGTCCTGACTTTC
.	TRBJ1-6	TRBV7-2	TRBD1	CASSPGTGSSYNSPLHF	TGTGCCAGCAGCCCCGGGACAGGGAGCTCCTATAATTCACCCCTCCACTTT
.	TRBJ2-7	TRBV4-3	TRBD2	CASSRALGGSYEQYF	TGCGCCAGCAGCCGGGCTTTGGGAGGGTCCTACGAGCAGTACTTC
.	TRBJ2-7	TRBV7-9	.	CASSLALAGSSYEQYF	TGTGCCAGCAGCTTAGCGCTTGCAGGAAGCTCCTACGAGCAGTACTTC
.	TRBJ2-3	TRBV9	.	CASSVAPGDTQYF	TGTGCCAGCAGCGTAGCCCCGGGGGATACGCAGTATTTT
.	TRBJ2-3	TRBV10-3	.	CAISEGGTSTDTQYF	TGTGCCATCAGTGAGGGAGGCACAAGCACAGATACGCAGTATTTT
.	TRBJ1-4	TRBV5-8	.	CASSLGTKQNEKLFF	TGTGCCAGCAGCCTAGGGACTAAACAAAATGAAAAACTGTTTTTT
.	TRBJ2-1	TRBV30	TRBD1	CACAGTGASDGQNEQFF	TGTGCCTGCGCCGGGACAGGGGCCTCGGACGGGCAAAATGAGCAGTTCTTC
.	TRBJ2-6	TRBV10-3	TRBD2	CATAGGPHAYSGANVLTF	TGTGCCACCGCGGGGGGCCCACACGCCTATTCTGGGGCCAACGTCCTGACTTTC
.	TRBJ2-7	TRBV5-1	TRBD1	CASSFGTGGSEQYF	TGCGCCAGCAGCTTCGGGACAGGGGGCTCCGAGCAGTACTTC
.	TRBJ2-1	TRBV6-5	TRBD2	CASSQLAGLQYEQFF	TGTGCCAGCAGTCAATTAGCGGGATTACAGTATGAGCAGTTCTTC
.	TRBJ1-2	TRBV25-1	.	CASSRDTEGGYTF	TGTGCCAGCAGCCGGGACACAGAAGGTGGCTACACCTTC
.	TRBJ1-2	TRBV28	.	CASSWGTGAPTGYTF	TGTGCCAGCAGTTGGGGTACTGGGGCGCCTACCGGCTACACCTTC
few	TRBJ1-4	TRBV4-3	TRBD1	CASSQVPRGFEKLFF	TGCGCCAGCAGCCAAGTACCCAGGGGGTTTGAAAAACTGTTTTTT
.	TRBJ2-7	TRBV9	.	CASSPRPYEQYF	TGTGCCAGCAGCCCTAGGCCCTACGAGCAGTACTTC
.	TRBJ2-2	TRBV11-2	.	CASSRRRESSGELFF	TGTGCCAGCAGCAGAAGAAGAGAGTCATCCGGGGAGCTGTTTTTT
.	TRBJ1-5	TRBV19	.	CASTRGENQPQHF	TGTGCCAGCACACGGGGGGAGAATCAGCCCCAGCATTTT
.	TRBJ2-1	TRBV25-1	.	CASSVYRAGPYNEQFF	TGTGCCAGCAGTGTTTACAGGGCAGGCCCCTACAATGAGCAGTTCTTC
.	TRBJ2-3	TRBV5-1	TRBD1	CASSSGTDFSTDTQYF	TGCGCCAGCAGCTCGGGGACAGACTTTAGCACAGATACGCAGTATTTT
.	TRBJ2-2	TRBV5-1	TRBD2	CASSRGLAGQTGELFF	TGCGCCAGCAGCCGCGGACTAGCGGGACAAACCGGGGAGCTGTTTTTT
.	TRBJ1-1	TRBV6-1	.	CASSEFAGDEAFF	TGTGCCAGCAGTGAATTCGCAGGGGATGAAGCTTTCTTT
.	TRBJ2-1	TRBV6-1	TRBD2	CAGRLAGGNEQFF	TGTGCCGGTAGACTAGCGGGAGGGAATGAGCAGTTCTTC
.	TRBJ1-5	TRBV5-4	.	CASSFKDSARSNQPQHF	TGTGCCAGCAGCTTCAAGGACAGTGCCCGTAGCAATCAGCCCCAGCATTTT
once	TRBJ1-2	TRBV7-2	TRBD1	CASSLSPGQGIGGYTF	TGTGCCAGCAGCCTGTCACCGGGACAGGGGATCGGGGGCTACACCTTC
few	TRBJ2-1	TRBV30	TRBD2	CAWTRTSGSLNEQFF	TGTGCCTGGACCAGGACTAGCGGGAGTCTCAATGAGCAGTTCTTC
few	TRBJ2-4	TRBV5-6	TRBD1	CASSQGQTNAQYF	TGTGCCAGCAGCCAGGGACAGACAAACGCTCAGTACTTC
.	TRBJ2-7	TRBV2	.	CASNRDFYEQYF	TGTGCCAGCAACCGGGACTTCTACGAGCAGTACTTC
once	TRBJ2-1	TRBV23-1	TRBD2	CAAPLAGGGAYNEQFF	TGCGCGGCCCCCTTAGCGGGAGGAGGAGCCTACAATGAGCAGTTCTTC
.	TRBJ2-3	TRBV5-4	.	CASSLKLPPDTQYF	TGTGCCAGCAGCTTAAAGCTCCCCCCGGATACGCAGTATTTT
.	TRBJ2-5	TRBV5-6	TRBD1	CASNLDRGQTQYF	TGTGCCAGCAACCTAGACAGGGGTCAGACCCAGTACTTC
.	TRBJ2-1	TRBV5-1	TRBD2	CASSPLGERGNEQFF	TGCGCCAGCAGCCCTTTGGGAGAGCGGGGGAATGAGCAGTTCTTC
.	TRBJ1-2	TRBV4-3	.	CASSQDGRVYGYTF	TGCGCCAGCAGCCAAGACGGCCGGGTCTATGGCTACACCTTC
once	TRBJ1-2	TRBV18	TRBD1	CASSPDRESYGYTF	TGTGCCAGCTCACCCGACAGGGAGAGCTATGGCTACACCTTC
few	TRBJ2-3	TRBV5-4	.	CASSLSRLADTQYF	TGTGCCAGCAGCTTGTCGAGGTTGGCAGATACGCAGTATTTT
.	TRBJ2-1	TRBV10-3	TRBD2	CAISAASGSLIYNEQFF	TGTGCCATCAGTGCGGCTAGCGGGAGTCTTATCTACAATGAGCAGTTCTTC
.	TRBJ2-5	TRBV5-4	TRBD2	CASSPLAQETQYF	TGTGCCAGCAGCCCACTAGCGCAAGAGACCCAGTACTTC
.	TRBJ2-5	TRBV9	TRBD2	CASSVVGAGGLETQYF	TGTGCCAGCAGCGTAGTAGGAGCGGGGGGGCTGGAGACCCAGTACTTC
.	TRBJ1-4	TRBV4-2	.	CASSQAGVTNEKLFF	TGTGCCAGCAGCCAAGCAGGGGTTACTAATGAAAAACTGTTTTTT
.	TRBJ1-4	TRBV30	TRBD1	CAWNLDRVHEKLFF	TGTGCCTGGAACCTGGACAGGGTACATGAAAAACTGTTTTTT
.	TRBJ1-5	TRBV6-5	TRBD1	CASSYTGQSNQPQHF	TGTGCCAGCAGTTACACGGGACAGAGCAATCAGCCCCAGCATTTT
.	TRBJ2-5	TRBV7-2	TRBD1	CASSFNRGRETQYF	TGTGCCAGCAGCTTCAACAGGGGGCGAGAGACCCAGTACTTC
.	TRBJ1-4	TRBV2	.	CACPGQGKLFF	TGTGCCTGCCCTGGGCAGGGAAAACTGTTTTTT
.	TRBJ2-1	TRBV30	.	CAWRDGSPYNEQFF	TGTGCCTGGAGGGACGGGAGTCCCTACAATGAGCAGTTCTTC
.	TRBJ1-1	TRBV5-1	.	CASSREGTEAFF	TGCGCCAGCAGCCGGGAGGGGACTGAAGCTTTCTTT
.	TRBJ2-6	TRBV6-5	TRBD1	CASSYRQGTGANVLTF	TGTGCCAGCAGTTACCGACAGGGGACCGGGGCCAACGTCCTGACTTTC
.	TRBJ1-1	TRBV5-1	TRBD1	CASSWDRANTEAFF	TGCGCCAGCAGCTGGGACAGGGCGAACACTGAAGCTTTCTTT
few	TRBJ2-3	TRBV4-3	TRBD2	CASSQDLAGEGTDTQYF	TGCGCCAGCAGCCAAGACCTAGCGGGAGAGGGCACAGATACGCAGTATTTT
.	TRBJ2-3	TRBV4-2	TRBD2	CASSQSGSSGRFDTQYF	TGTGCCAGCAGCCAAAGCGGCTCTAGCGGGAGGTTTGATACGCAGTATTTT
.	TRBJ1-5	TRBV5-8	TRBD1	CASSSGTWTGTNQPQHF	TGTGCCAGCAGCTCGGGAACCTGGACAGGGACAAATCAGCCCCAGCATTTT